This T cell receptor (beta chain) came from a study of identical twins. TCRdb passed the 5' RACE reads through MiXCR, listing each CDR3 protein once. The data hold around 230,000 distinct CDR3 sequences, with approximately 5.9% observed a single time. Germline values: CDR1 LNHDA, CDR2 SQIVND (reference sequence). CDR3 length equals 13 residues. Trimming cost V 4 bases and J 6 bases, with 9 bases left between them. These data also formed part of another study, on T cells expressing NK-cell markers. From that study: Repertoire data for TCR beta were derived from sorted T cells (CD3+CD56+NKG2C+, CD3+CD56+NKG2C- and CD3+CD56-NKG2C+). Restriction of the sorted population to alpha-beta TCR T cells was achieved in several experiments with an anti-gamma-delta TCR antibody. In several donors, dominant CD3+CD56+NKG2C+ clonotypes ranked among the top 10 CD8+ clonotypes.

J is TRBJ2-2 and V is TRBV19; D perhaps matches TRBD1 (5 bases). Sequencing input: CD8+ T cells sorted from blood. This TCR was recovered from a woman in her late teens or twenties in good health. CDR3 amino acids: CASSTRVAGELFF. CDR3 DNA sequence: TGTGCCAGTAGTACCAGGGTCGCCGGGGAGCTGTTTTTT.